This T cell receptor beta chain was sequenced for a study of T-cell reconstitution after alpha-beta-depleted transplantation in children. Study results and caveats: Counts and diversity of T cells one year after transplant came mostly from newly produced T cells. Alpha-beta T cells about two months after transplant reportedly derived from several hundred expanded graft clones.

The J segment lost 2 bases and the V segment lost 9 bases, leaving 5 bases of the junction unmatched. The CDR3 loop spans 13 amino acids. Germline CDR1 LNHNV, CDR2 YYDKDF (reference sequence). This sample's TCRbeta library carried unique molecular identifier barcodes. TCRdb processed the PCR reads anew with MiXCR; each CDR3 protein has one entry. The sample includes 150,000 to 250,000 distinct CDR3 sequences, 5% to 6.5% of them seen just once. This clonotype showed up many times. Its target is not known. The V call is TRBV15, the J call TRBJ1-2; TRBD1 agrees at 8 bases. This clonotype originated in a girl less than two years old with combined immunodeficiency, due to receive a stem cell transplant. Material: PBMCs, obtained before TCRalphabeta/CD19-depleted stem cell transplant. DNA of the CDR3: TGTGCCACTCGGACAGGGCCAAACTATGGCTACACCTTC. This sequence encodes CATRTGPNYGYTF.